The 18 T cell receptor beta chains in this list originate from one sample, sequenced in a study of beta chain features in type 1 diabetes. Study-level points and caveats: For Type 1 diabetes patients, all four CD4+ subsets carried TCRB CDR3s that were moderately but significantly shorter.

Sequenced material consisted of expressed TCRB transcripts (all of the isolated RNA was reverse transcribed). Repertoires were generated with immunoSEQ multiplex PCR, while TCRdb's copy carries only in-frame clones and drops some. This sample has roughly 28,000 clones, with less than 70% found just once. These receptors have no known antigen. Sequenced: Tregs from blood. The receptors originated from a woman in her late teens or twenties with type 1 diabetes.

The chain joins TRBV7-9 to TRBJ2-6, with D hard to call. The CDR3 is made up of 14 amino acids. Trimming took 3 bases from V and 4 from J, leaving 7 bases between them. Germline CDR1 reads SEHNR; CDR2 reads FQNEAQ (reference sequence). CDR3 in amino acids: CASSFSLGANVLTF. CDR3 in DNA: TGTGCCAGCAGCTTCTCCCTCGGGGCCAACGTCCTGACTTTC.

The rearrangement links TRBV29-1 to TRBJ2-1; D might be TRBD2 (6 bases). Trimming pared 7 bases from V and 5 bases from J, leaving 12 bases between. This CDR3 spans 12 amino acids. The germline V gene encodes CDR1 SQVTM and CDR2 ANQGSEA. Here the CDR3 reads CSGGDLNNEQFF. In DNA form, the CDR3 reads TGCAGCGGGGGGGACCTCAACAATGAGCAGTTCTTC.

The V and J genes are TRBV30 and TRBJ1-4, with D maybe TRBD1 (5 bases). CDR3 size: 16 residues. The germline gives CDR1 GTSNPN, CDR2 SVGIG (reference sequence). Trimming cost V 0 bases and J 6 bases, with 17 bases left between them. CDR3 sequence (DNA): TGTGCCTGGAGTGTACTCCCCCGTGCGGGGGATGAAAAACTGTTTTTT. Its translation is CAWSVLPRAGDEKLFF.

J is TRBJ1-2 and V is TRBV2, with TRBD1 as a possible D gene (6 bases). Between the trimmed V and J ends, which lost 6 bases and 8 bases, there was a span of 16 bases. CDR3 length: 13 residues. CDR1 and CDR2 (germline): SNHLY, FYNNEI. The CDR3 DNA reads as TGTGCCAGCAGCAACAACCTCAGGGGCGGCTACACCTTC. This encodes CASSNNLRGGYTF.

This rearrangement joins TRBV5-1 to TRBJ2-7; 8 bases are a match to TRBD2. CDR1 and CDR2 (germline): SGHRS, YFSETQ. Unmatched junction bases numbered 6, after V lost 3 bases and J lost 10 bases. The CDR3 length is 12 residues. This chain's CDR3 is CASSYMTSEQYF. In DNA form, the CDR3 reads TGCGCCAGCAGCTATATGACTAGCGAACAGTACTTC.

This chain links TRBV29-1 with TRBJ1-1; TRBD1 matches 11 bases. Germline-derived CDR1 and CDR2 are SQVTM and ANQGSEA. The trim removed 6 bases at V and 4 bases at J, leaving 1 base unmatched. The CDR3 is 12 amino acids. The CDR3 DNA follows: TGCAGCGTCGGACAGGGGGCCACTGAAGCTTTCTTT. It codes for CSVGQGATEAFF.

This chain links TRBV11-3 with TRBJ2-6, with 10 bases that match TRBD1. Per the germline V gene, CDR1 is SGHNT and CDR2 is YENEEA. CDR3 size: 17 residues. Trimming cost V 1 base and J 3 bases; bases outside gene matches: 3. CDR3 protein: CASSLGQGAYGANVLTF. In DNA form, the CDR3 reads TGTGCCAGCAGCTTAGGACAGGGGGCTTATGGGGCCAACGTCCTGACTTTC.

The sample holds a few counts of this clone. The V call is TRBV2, the J call TRBJ2-2; 8 bases line up with TRBD2. Germline CDR1 and CDR2: SNHLY and FYNNEI. The CDR3 is 14 amino acids. Trimming took 7 bases from V and 1 from J; bases not matched to a gene: 2. The CDR3 loop is CASTSGRNTGELFF. The CDR3 DNA is TGTGCCAGCACGAGCGGGAGGAACACCGGGGAGCTGTTTTTT.

The chain recombines TRBV6-5 with TRBJ2-5; the D gene is possibly TRBD2 (6 bases). V was trimmed by 6 bases and J by 2 bases, leaving 16 bases between them. Germline V gene lookup returns CDR1 MNHEY and CDR2 SVGAGI. This CDR3 is built from 15 residues. The CDR3 nucleotides are TGTGCCAGCAGGGCTAGTTACAGCGGGCAAGAGACCCAGTACTTC. Encoded protein: CASRASYSGQETQYF.

This chain joins TRBV10-3 and TRBJ2-5; 7 positions match TRBD1. With 5 bases clipped from V and 1 base from J, the junction kept 7 bases outside the gene matches. CDR3 length: 15 residues. Germline V gene data show CDR1 as ENHRY and CDR2 as SYGVKD. The CDR3 DNA follows: TGTGCCATCAGTACAGGGGCTTCGATCCAAGAGACCCAGTACTTC. It specifies CAISTGASIQETQYF.

V gene TRBV19 combines with J gene TRBJ1-1; 9 nucleotides line up with TRBD1. Germline V gene data show CDR1 as LNHDA and CDR2 as SQIVND (reference sequence). The CDR3 totals 14 residues. V trimming: 9 bases; J trimming: 4 bases; junction bases outside the gene matches: 9. CDR3 protein: CASGTGSGGTEAFF. The CDR3 DNA follows: TGTGCCAGCGGGACAGGGAGCGGGGGCACTGAAGCTTTCTTT.

The J gene is TRBJ2-1, the V gene TRBV19; D might be TRBD2 (5 bases). Trimming cost V 4 bases and J 5 bases, with 21 bases left between them. CDR3 size: 17 residues. Germline values: CDR1 LNHDA, CDR2 SQIVND (reference sequence). The CDR3 region is CASSTYVSSAVDNEQFF. CDR3 coding DNA: TGTGCCAGTAGTACATACGTCAGTTCAGCGGTGGACAATGAGCAGTTCTTC.

The CDR3 reads CASSDSGGSYGYTF. CDR3 coding DNA: TGTGCCAGCAGTGATTCGGGTGGGAGCTATGGCTACACCTTC. The chain is built from TRBV6-1 and TRBJ1-2; no reliable D call. Germline V CDR1 and CDR2: MNHNS, SASEGT. CDR3 length: 14 residues. V lost 3 bases and J 4 bases, leaving 12 bases between the germline ends.

The chain is built from TRBV5-4 and TRBJ2-5; D is unclear. The ends were cut back, 0 bases at V and 3 bases at J, with 9 bases in the middle. From germline, CDR1 is SGHNT and CDR2 YYREEE (reference sequence). This CDR3 contains 14 residues. CDR3 sequence (DNA): TGTGCCAGCAGCTTGGGGCAGTATGAAGAGACCCAGTACTTC. It yields the protein CASSLGQYEETQYF.

Worth noting for this clone: This specimen includes other DNA sequences encoding the same CDR3. V gene TRBV27 combines with J gene TRBJ2-4; 7 bases are a match to TRBD1. From germline, CDR1 is MNHEY and CDR2 SMNVEV (reference sequence). The CDR3 sequence is 17 residues long. V trimming: 6 bases; J trimming: 2 bases; junction bases outside the gene matches: 13. The CDR3 DNA reads TGTGCCAGCAGCCCGAGGACAGGATATCAATCCAAAAACATTCAGTACTTC. The encoded protein is CASSPRTGYQSKNIQYF.

V usage is TRBV7-8 and J usage is TRBJ2-7; possible D gene TRBD2, 5 bases. The CDR3 extends over 15 amino acids. Germline assignment: CDR1 SGHVS and CDR2 FQNEAQ. V gave up 1 base and J gave up 5 bases, with 15 bases separating them. This chain's CDR3 is CASSLGFGGYDEQYV. CDR3 nucleotides: TGTGCCAGCAGCTTAGGATTTGGCGGGTATGACGAGCAGTACGTC.

V and J are TRBV4-3 and TRBJ2-7, with a weak D call TRBD1 (6 bases). CDR3 length: 14 amino acids. Trimming took 4 bases from V and 3 from J, leaving 13 bases between them. Germline CDR1 reads LGHNA; CDR2 reads YSLEER. CDR3 residues: CASSLLEGVYEQYV. The CDR3 DNA is TGCGCCAGCAGCCTTTTAGAGGGGGTCTACGAGCAGTACGTC.

This clone was picked up one time. The chain combines TRBV6-5 with TRBJ2-5; TRBD1 aligns across 8 bases. V was clipped by 6 bases and J by 6 bases; unmatched bases: 12. The CDR3 spans 15 residues. CDR1 and CDR2 from the germline V gene are MNHEY and SVGAGI. The CDR3, as DNA: TGTGCCAGCAGGCCATGGACAGGGCCGGTGAAGACCCAGTACTTC. It encodes CASRPWTGPVKTQYF.